In this sample, the clone carrying this T cell receptor beta chain turned up a few times. The antigen is undetermined. This sample was included in a study of shared clonotypes between healthy human individuals. Findings of the study overall: Memory subsets generally showed smaller estimated richness than naive subsets did. Despite large depth, rarefaction showed incomplete sorted-subset sequencing.

Measured with immunoSEQ multiplex PCR; TCRdb has only the in-frame clones, and not every one. Here the sample spans 2 million to 3 million clones, more than 85% being singletons. CDR1 is SGHRS and CDR2 is YFSETQ in the germline V gene. The length of the CDR3 is 17 residues. After removal of 2 bases from V and 7 bases from J, the junction contained 12 bases not matched to a gene. The chain uses TRBV5-1 and TRBJ1-5; TRBD1 aligns across 10 bases. The sequenced sample consisted of naive CD4+ T cells from PBMCs. The subset denotes: CD45RA+ positively selected. This receptor was taken from a man aged 18 to 29 in good health. Some clones in this sample may be carry-over from other donors' samples. The CDR3 loop is CASSFDPTGGIGQPQHF. The DNA for the CDR3 is TGCGCCAGCAGCTTTGACCCGACAGGGGGCATAGGGCAGCCCCAGCATTTT.